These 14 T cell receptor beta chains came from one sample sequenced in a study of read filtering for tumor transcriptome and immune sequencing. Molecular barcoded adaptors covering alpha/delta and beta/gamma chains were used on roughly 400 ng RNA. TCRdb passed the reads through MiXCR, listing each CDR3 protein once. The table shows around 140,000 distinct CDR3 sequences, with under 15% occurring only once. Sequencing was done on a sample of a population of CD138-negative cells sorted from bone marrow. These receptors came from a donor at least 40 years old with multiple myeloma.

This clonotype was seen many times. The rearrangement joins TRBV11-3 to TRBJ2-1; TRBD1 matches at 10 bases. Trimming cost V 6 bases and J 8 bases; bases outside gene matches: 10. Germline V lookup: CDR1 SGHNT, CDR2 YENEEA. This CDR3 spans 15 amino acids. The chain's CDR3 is CASSFSGQGRYEQFF. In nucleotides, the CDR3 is TGTGCCAGCAGTTTTTCGGGACAGGGGAGGTATGAGCAGTTCTTC. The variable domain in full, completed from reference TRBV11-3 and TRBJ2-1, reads EAGVVQSPRYKIIEKKQPVAFWCNPISGHNTLYWYLQNLGQGPELLIRYENEEAVDDSQLPKDRFSAERLKGVDSTLKIQPAELGDSAVYLCASSFSGQGRYEQFFGPGTRLTVL.

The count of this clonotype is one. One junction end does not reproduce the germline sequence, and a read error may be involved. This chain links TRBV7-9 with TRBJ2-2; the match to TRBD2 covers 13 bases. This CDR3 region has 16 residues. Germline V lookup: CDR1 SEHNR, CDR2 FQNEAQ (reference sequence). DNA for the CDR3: TGTGCCAGCAGCCCCACTAGCGGGAGGGACATCGGGGAGCTGTTTTTC. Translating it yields CASSPTSGRDIGELFF.

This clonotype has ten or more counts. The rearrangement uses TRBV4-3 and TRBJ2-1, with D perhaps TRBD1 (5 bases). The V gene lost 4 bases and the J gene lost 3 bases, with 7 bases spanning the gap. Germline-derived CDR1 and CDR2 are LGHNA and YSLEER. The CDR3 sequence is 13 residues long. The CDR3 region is CASSPTDYNEQFF. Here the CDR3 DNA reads TGCGCCAGCAGCCCGACAGACTACAATGAGCAGTTCTTC.

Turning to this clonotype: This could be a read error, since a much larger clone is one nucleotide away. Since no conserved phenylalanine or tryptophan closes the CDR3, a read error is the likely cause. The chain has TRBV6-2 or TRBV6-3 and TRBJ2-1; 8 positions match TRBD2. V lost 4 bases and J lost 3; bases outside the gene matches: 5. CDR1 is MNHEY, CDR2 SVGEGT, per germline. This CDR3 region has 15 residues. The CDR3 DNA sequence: TGTGCCAGCAGTTCTATCGGGGGGGACTACAATGAGCAGTTCCTC. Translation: CASSSIGGDYNEQFL.

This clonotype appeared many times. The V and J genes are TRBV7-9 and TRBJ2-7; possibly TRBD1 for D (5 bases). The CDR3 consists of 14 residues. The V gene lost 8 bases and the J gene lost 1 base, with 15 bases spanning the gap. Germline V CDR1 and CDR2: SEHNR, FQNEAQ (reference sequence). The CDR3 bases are TGTGCCAGCGTCGGACCAGGGTTATCCTACGAGCAGTACTTC. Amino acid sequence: CASVGPGLSYEQYF.

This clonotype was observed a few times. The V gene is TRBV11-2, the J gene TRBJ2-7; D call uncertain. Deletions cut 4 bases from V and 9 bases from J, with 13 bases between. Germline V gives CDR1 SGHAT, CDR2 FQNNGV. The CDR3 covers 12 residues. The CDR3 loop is CASSSPAVRQYF. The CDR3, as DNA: TGTGCCAGCAGCTCCCCAGCCGTGAGGCAGTACTTC.

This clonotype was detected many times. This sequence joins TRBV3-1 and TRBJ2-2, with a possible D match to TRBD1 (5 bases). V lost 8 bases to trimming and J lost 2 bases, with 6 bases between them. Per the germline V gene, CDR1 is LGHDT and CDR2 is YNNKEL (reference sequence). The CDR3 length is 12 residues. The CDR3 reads CASGQNTGELFF. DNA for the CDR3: TGTGCCAGCGGACAAAACACCGGGGAGCTGTTTTTT. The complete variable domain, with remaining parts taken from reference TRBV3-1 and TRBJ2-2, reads DTAVSQTPKYLVTQMGNDKSIKCEQNLGHDTMYWYKQDSKKFLKIMFSYNNKELIINETVPNRFSPKSPDKAHLNLHINSLELGDSAVYFCASGQNTGELFFGEGSRLTVL.

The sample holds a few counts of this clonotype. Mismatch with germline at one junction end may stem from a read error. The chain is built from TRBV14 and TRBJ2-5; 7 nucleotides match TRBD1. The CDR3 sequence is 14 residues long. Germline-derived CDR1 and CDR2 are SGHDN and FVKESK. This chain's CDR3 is CASSPGQSQEAQYF. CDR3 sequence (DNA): TGTGCCAGCAGCCCGGGACAGTCTCAAGAGGCCCAGTACTTC. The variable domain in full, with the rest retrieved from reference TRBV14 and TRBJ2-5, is EAGVTQFPSHSVIEKGQTVTLRCDPISGHDNLYWYRRVMGKEIKFLLHFVKESKQDESGMPNNRFLAERTGGTYSTLKVQPAELEDSGVYFCASSPGQSQEAQYFGPGTRLLVL.

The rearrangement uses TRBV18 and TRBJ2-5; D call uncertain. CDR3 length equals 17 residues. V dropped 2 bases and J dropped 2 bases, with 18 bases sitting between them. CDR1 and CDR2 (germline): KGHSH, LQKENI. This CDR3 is CASSPYETTVGQETQYF. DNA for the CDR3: TGTGCCAGCTCACCATATGAGACAACGGTGGGACAAGAGACCCAGTACTTC.

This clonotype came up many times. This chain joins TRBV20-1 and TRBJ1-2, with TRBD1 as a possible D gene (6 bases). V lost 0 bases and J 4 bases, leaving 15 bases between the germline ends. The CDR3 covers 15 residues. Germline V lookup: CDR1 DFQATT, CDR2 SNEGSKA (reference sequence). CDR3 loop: CSARDLRGRVYGYTF. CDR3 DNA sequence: TGCAGTGCTAGAGATTTACGGGGGCGCGTCTATGGCTACACCTTC.

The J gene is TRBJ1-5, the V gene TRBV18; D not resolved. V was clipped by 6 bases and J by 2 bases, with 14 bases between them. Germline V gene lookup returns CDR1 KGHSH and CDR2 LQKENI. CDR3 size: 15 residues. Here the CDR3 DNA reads TGTGCCAGCTCGACTCCGGGAGGCCGCAATCAGCCCCAGCATTTT. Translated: CASSTPGGRNQPQHF.

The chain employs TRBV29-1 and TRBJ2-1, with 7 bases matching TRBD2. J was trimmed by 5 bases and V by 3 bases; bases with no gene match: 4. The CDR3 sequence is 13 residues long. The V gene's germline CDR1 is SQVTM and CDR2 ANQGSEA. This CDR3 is CSVEQGGDNEQFF. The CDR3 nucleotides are TGCAGCGTTGAGCAGGGAGGGGACAATGAGCAGTTCTTC.

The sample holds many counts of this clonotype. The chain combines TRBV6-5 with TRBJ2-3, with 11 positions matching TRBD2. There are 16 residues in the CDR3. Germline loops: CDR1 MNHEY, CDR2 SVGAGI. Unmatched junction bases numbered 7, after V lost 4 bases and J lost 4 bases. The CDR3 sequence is CASSWGSGRAPDTQYF. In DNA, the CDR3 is TGTGCCAGCAGTTGGGGTAGCGGGAGGGCCCCAGATACGCAGTATTTT.

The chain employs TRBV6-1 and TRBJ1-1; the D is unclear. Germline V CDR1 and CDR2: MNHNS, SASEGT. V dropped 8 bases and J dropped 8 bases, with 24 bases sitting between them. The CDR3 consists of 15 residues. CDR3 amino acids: CASPRFGELDSEAFF. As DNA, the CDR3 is TGTGCCAGCCCCCGGTTCGGGGAATTGGATTCGGAAGCTTTCTTT.